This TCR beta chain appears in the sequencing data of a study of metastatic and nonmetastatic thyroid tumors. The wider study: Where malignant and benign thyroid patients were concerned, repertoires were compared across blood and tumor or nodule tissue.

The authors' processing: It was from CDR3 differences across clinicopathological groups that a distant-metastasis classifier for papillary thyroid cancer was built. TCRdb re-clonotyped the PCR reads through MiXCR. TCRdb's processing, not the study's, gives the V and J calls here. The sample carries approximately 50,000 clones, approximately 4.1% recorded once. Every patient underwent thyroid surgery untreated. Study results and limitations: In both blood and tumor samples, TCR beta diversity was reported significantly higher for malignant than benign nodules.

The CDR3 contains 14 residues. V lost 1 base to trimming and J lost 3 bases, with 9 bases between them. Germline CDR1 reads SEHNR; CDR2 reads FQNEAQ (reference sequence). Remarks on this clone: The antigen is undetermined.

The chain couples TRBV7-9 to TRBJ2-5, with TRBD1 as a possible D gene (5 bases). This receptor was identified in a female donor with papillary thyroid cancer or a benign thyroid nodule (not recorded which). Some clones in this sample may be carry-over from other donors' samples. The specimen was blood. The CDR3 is CASSLVGHEETQYF. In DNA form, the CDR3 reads TGTGCCAGCAGCTTAGTCGGACACGAAGAGACCCAGTACTTC.